This T cell receptor (beta chain) originates from a study of shared clonotypes between healthy human individuals. CDR3 length: 15 residues. It was at deep level that the assay was run. Profiled with immunoSEQ multiplex PCR; TCRdb holds only in-frame clones, not every one. The sample records under 1,100,000 clones, approximately 78% being singletons. Donors were healthy HIV-negative adults without recent acute infections or vaccinations. Study results and limitations: Some clonotypes were shared by all four sorted-subset donors, while others were not shared. The non-shared ones had lower generation probabilities than the shared ones.

This clone was recorded only once. What it binds is not known. This chain links TRBV21-1 with TRBJ2-7; the table's D gene call, TRBD1, was not cross checked with the DNA. TRBV21-1 is annotated as a pseudogene. Sequencing used memory CD4+ T cells from PBMCs. Subset: CD45RA-negative fraction. This TCR came from a man between 18 and 35 years old in good health. Some clones in this sample may be carry-over from other donors' samples. CDR3 amino acids: CASSKQGTSDYEQYF. In DNA, the CDR3 is TGTGCCAGCAGCAAGCAGGGGACGAGCGACTACGAGCAGTACTTC.